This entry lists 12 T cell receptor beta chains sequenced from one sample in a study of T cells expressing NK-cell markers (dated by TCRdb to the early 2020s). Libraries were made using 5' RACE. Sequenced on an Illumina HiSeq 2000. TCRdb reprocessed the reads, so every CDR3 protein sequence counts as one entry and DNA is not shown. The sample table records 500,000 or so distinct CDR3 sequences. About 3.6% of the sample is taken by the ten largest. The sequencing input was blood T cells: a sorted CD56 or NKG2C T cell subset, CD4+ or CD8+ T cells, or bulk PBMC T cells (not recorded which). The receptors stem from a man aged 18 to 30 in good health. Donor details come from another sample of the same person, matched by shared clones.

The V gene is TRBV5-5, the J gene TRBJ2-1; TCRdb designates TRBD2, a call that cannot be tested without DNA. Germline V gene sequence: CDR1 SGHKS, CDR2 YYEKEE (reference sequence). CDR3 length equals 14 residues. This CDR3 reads CASSLGGLAGEEFF.

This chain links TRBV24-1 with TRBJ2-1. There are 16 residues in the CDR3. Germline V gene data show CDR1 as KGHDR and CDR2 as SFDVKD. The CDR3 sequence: CATSDATGTSYHEQFF.

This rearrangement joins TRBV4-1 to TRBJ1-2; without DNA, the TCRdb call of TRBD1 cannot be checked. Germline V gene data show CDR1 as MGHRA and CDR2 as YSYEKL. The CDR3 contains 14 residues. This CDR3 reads CASSRFQGNAGYTF.

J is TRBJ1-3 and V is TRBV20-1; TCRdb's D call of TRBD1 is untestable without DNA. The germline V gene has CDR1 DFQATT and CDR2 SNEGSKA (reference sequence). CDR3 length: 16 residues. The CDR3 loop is CSARDGGTGAGNTIYF.

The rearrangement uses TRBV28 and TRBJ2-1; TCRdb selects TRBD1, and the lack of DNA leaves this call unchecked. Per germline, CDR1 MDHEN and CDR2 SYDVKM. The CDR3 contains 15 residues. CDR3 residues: CASSFRTGGYNEQFF.

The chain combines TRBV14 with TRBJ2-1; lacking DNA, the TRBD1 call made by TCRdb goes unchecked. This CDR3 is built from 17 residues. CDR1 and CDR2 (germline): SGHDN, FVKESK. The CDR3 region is CASSQESGTGFYNEQFF.

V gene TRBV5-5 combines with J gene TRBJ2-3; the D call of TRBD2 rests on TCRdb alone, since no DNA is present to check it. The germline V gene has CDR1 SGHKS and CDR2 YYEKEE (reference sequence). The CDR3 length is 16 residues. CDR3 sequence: CASSSLAGMTVDTQYF. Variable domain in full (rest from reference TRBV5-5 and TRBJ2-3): DAGVTQSPTHLIKTRGQQVTLRCSPISGHKSVSWYQQVLGQGPQFIFQYYEKEERGRGNFPDRFSARQFPNYSSELNVNALLLGDSALYLCASSSLAGMTVDTQYFGPGTRLTVL.

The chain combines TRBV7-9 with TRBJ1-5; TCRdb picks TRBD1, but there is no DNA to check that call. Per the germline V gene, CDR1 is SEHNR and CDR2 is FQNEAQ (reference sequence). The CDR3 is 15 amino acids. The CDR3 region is CASSPKGGSNQPQHF.

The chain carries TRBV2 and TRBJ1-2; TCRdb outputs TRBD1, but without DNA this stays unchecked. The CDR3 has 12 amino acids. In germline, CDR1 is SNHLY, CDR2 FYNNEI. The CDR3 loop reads CASRGTEYGYTF.

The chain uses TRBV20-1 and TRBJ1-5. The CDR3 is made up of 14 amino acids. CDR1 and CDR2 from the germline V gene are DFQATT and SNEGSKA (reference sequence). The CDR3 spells CSATADARNQPQHF.

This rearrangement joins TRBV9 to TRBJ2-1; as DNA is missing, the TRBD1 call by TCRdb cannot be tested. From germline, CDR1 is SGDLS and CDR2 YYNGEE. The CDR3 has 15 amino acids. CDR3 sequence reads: CASSAGHLSYNEQFF.

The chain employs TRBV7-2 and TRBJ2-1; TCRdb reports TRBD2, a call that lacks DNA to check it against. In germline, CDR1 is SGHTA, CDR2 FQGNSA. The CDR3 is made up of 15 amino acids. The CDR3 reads CASSPNASGSDEQFF.